A selection of T cell receptor beta chains follows, all from one sample in a study of cytomegalovirus exposure and HLA in healthy donors. Generated by immunoSEQ multiplex PCR, the TCRdb table keeps only in-frame clones and is missing some. The sample yields 130,000 to 150,000 clones, less than 9.5% seen once. The sequenced sample was PBMCs. Receptor source: a male donor in good health and CMV-seronegative. Each CDR3 is given with its conserved first and last residue. The order of the fields is J gene, D gene, clone size, V gene, CDR3 DNA, CDR3 protein. D genes are given only for firm matches. Clone size is shown for a subset of rows, as once, few, many or a class of expanded clone.

TRBJ2-3	.	.	TRBV4-3	TGCGCCAGCAGCCAAGACGAGCGGAGCACAGATACGCAGTATTTT	CASSQDERSTDTQYF
TRBJ2-7	.	few	TRBV5-6	TGTGCCAGCAGCCCACCGTCAGAATACGAGCAGTACTTC	CASSPPSEYEQYF
TRBJ1-1	.	.	TRBV28	TGTGCCAGCAGTCTAGGATATACCCCGAACACTGAAGCTTTCTTT	CASSLGYTPNTEAFF
TRBJ1-2	TRBD1	.	TRBV5-1	TGCGCCAGCAGCTTGAGCGACAGGGCTGGCTACACCTTC	CASSLSDRAGYTF
TRBJ2-5	TRBD2	.	TRBV7-9	TGTGCCAGCAGGTTAGCGGGAGGACAAGAGACCCAGTACTTC	CASRLAGGQETQYF
TRBJ1-1	.	.	TRBV20-1	TGCAGTGCTAGTAGGAACACTGAAGCTTTCTTT	CSASRNTEAFF
TRBJ2-5	.	few	TRBV7-8	TGTGCCAGCAGCGCCCGGAGGGACTCCCGGGGGGAGACCCAGTACTTC	CASSARRDSRGETQYF
TRBJ2-7	TRBD2	once	TRBV11-2	TGTGCCAGCAGCCCCGGGACTAGCGCCTCCTACGAGCAGTACTTC	CASSPGTSASYEQYF
TRBJ1-2	.	few	TRBV15	TGTGCCACCAGCAGAGTCCGGACAGTTAACTATGGCTACACCTTC	CATSRVRTVNYGYTF
TRBJ2-2	.	few	TRBV6-1	TGTGCCAGCAGTGAACAACAGGGTATCGCCGGGGAGCTGTTTTTT	CASSEQQGIAGELFF
TRBJ2-5	TRBD2	few	TRBV7-9	TGTGCCAGCAGCTTTTCACTAGCGGGAGAGACCCAGTACTTC	CASSFSLAGETQYF
TRBJ2-2	.	.	TRBV7-9	TGTGCCAGCAGCTTCGAGGAGCACGGGGAGCTGTTTTTT	CASSFEEHGELFF
TRBJ1-1	.	few	TRBV9	TGTGCCAGCAGTGTAGCTGGGCAGGGAGGTTCGAACACTGAAGCTTTCTTT	CASSVAGQGGSNTEAFF
TRBJ1-1	.	.	TRBV27	TGTGCCAGCAGTTTGGCCCTTTTGGCTGAAGCTTTCTTT	CASSLALLAEAFF
TRBJ2-3	TRBD2	few	TRBV30	TGTGCCTGGAGCGACTGGGCGGGAGGGACAGATACGCAGTATTTT	CAWSDWAGGTDTQYF
TRBJ1-5	.	few	TRBV15	TGTGCCACCAGCATAGGGAAAGGGGGATGGCCCCAGCATTTT	CATSIGKGGWPQHF
TRBJ2-1	TRBD2	.	TRBV15	TGTGCCACCAGCAGAGAGCGGGAGGCCTACAATGAGCAGTTCTTC	CATSREREAYNEQFF
TRBJ1-2	.	few	TRBV2	TGTGCCAGCCATCCAGAGGTCTATGGCTACACCTTC	CASHPEVYGYTF
TRBJ2-7	.	.	TRBV28	TGTGCCAGCAGTTTCTCTGGGGGCTCGTACGAGCAGTACTTC	CASSFSGGSYEQYF
TRBJ1-5	TRBD1	.	TRBV10-3	TGTGCCATCAGTGAGTCGGCCCCGGGACAGGGTCGAAGGAATCAGCCCCAGCATTTT	CAISESAPGQGRRNQPQHF
TRBJ2-1	.	.	TRBV30	TGTGCCTGGAGTGTAACACGCAGTGAGCAGTTCTTC	CAWSVTRSEQFF
TRBJ1-1	TRBD1	.	TRBV2	TGCGATTGGGACAGGCTGAACACTGAAGCTTTCTTT	CDWDRLNTEAFF
TRBJ2-2	TRBD2	.	TRBV4-3	TGCGCCAGCAGCCTCGCGACTAGCGGGGATTACGGGGGGCTGTTTTTT	CASSLATSGDYGGLFF
TRBJ1-3	.	.	TRBV7-9	TGTGCCAGCGGAAACCCGTACGGGGGTTTATATTTT	CASGNPYGGLYF
TRBJ2-5	.	few	TRBV5-1	TGCGCCAGCAGCATACAAGAGACCCAGTACTTC	CASSIQETQYF
TRBJ1-6	TRBD1	few	TRBV28	TGTGCCAGCAGTTTATACCAGGGGGGATCACCCCTCCACTTT	CASSLYQGGSPLHF
TRBJ2-6	.	.	TRBV9	TGTGCCAGCAGCCCGCCGGGGAGCTCTGGGGCCAACGTCCTGACTTTC	CASSPPGSSGANVLTF
TRBJ2-1	TRBD2	.	TRBV6-6	TGTGCCAGCAGTGGGGAGGGAGAGCCCTACAATGAGCAGTTCTTC	CASSGEGEPYNEQFF
TRBJ1-2	TRBD1	few	TRBV5-4	TGTGCCAGCAGCTCGGGGACAGGGGGTTTCTATGGCTACACCTTC	CASSSGTGGFYGYTF
TRBJ1-3	TRBD1	once	TRBV6-4	TGTGCCAGCTGGACCGGGACAGGGGAGGTGTTGGGAAACACCATATATTTT	CASWTGTGEVLGNTIYF
TRBJ2-7	.	once	TRBV27	TGTGCCAGCAGTTTTAGGGCAGGGGGGAACGAGCAGTACTTC	CASSFRAGGNEQYF
TRBJ2-1	.	.	TRBV7-2	TGTGCCAGCAGCCCCCGAGGCGTCAATGAGCAGTTCTTC	CASSPRGVNEQFF
TRBJ2-7	.	.	TRBV6-7	TGTGCCAGCATTAGGCCCCTAGGCGAGCAGTACTTC	CASIRPLGEQYF
TRBJ1-1	TRBD1	few	TRBV4-2	TGTGCCAGCAGCCTTTCAGGGGGCGAGGAAGCTTTCTTT	CASSLSGGEEAFF
TRBJ1-3	TRBD1	.	TRBV19	TGTGCCAGTAGTATAGAGACCGGGACAGGGGGAAGAAACACCATATATTTT	CASSIETGTGGRNTIYF
TRBJ2-5	.	.	TRBV29-1	TGCAGCGTTGAAGGCAGGGAAGAGACCCAGTACTTC	CSVEGREETQYF
TRBJ2-7	.	few	TRBV7-9	TGTGCCAGCAGCTTTCGGGACTTTCCCTACGAGCAGTACTTC	CASSFRDFPYEQYF
TRBJ2-7	.	.	TRBV29-1	TGCAGCGTTGAACGGGGGACCCCCTACGAGCAGTACTTC	CSVERGTPYEQYF
TRBJ2-7	.	.	TRBV13	TGTGCCAGCAGCCACGGACTTACTCCCTACGAGCAGTACTTC	CASSHGLTPYEQYF
TRBJ2-3	TRBD2	.	TRBV5-1	TGCGCCAGCAGCTTGCCTACTAGCGAGGGGGATACGCAGTATTTT	CASSLPTSEGDTQYF
TRBJ2-7	TRBD2	few	TRBV4-2	TGTGCCAGCAGCCAAGGAGGGACTAGCGGGAGGTCCTCCTACGAGCAGTACTTC	CASSQGGTSGRSSYEQYF
TRBJ2-5	.	.	TRBV4-1	TGCGCCAGCAGCCAAAGAGGTCCAGGACTTCAAGAGACCCAGTACTTC	CASSQRGPGLQETQYF
TRBJ1-6	.	.	TRBV4-3	TGCGCCAGCAGCCAAGATGACAGCTATAATTCCCCCCTCCACTTT	CASSQDDSYNSPLHF
TRBJ2-7	TRBD1	few	TRBV30	TGTGCCTGGAGTGTACAGGGGGTATCCTACGAGCAGTACTTC	CAWSVQGVSYEQYF
TRBJ2-7	.	few	TRBV18	TGTGCCAGCTCCCTGGGGCGGGGAGAAACCTACGAGCAGTACTTC	CASSLGRGETYEQYF
TRBJ2-7	.	few	TRBV7-2	TGTGCCAGCAGCTTAGTCCGCGGTGCCTACGAGCAGTACTTC	CASSLVRGAYEQYF
TRBJ2-3	.	few	TRBV7-9	TGTGCCAGCAGCCGAATGGGCCCTGCTAGCACAGATACGCAGTATTTT	CASSRMGPASTDTQYF
TRBJ2-1	TRBD2	.	TRBV9	TGTGCCAGCAGCCTACTAGCGGGAGTATTTAATGAGCAGTTCTTC	CASSLLAGVFNEQFF
TRBJ1-6	TRBD1	few	TRBV19	TGTGCCAGTAGTAGGGGGACAGGGGGCTCCAGCTCCTATAATTCACCCCTCCACTTT	CASSRGTGGSSSYNSPLHF
TRBJ1-4	.	.	TRBV4-1	TGCGCCAGCAGCCAAGACCTTCGGGGGAGAAAACTGTTTTTT	CASSQDLRGRKLFF
TRBJ1-2	TRBD1	.	TRBV5-6	TGTGCCAGCAGTTTCGGTACGAGGGGGCCGGGCTATGGCTACACCTTC	CASSFGTRGPGYGYTF
TRBJ2-2	TRBD2	.	TRBV5-4	TGTGCCAGCAGCTTGGGGCCGGCGGGAGCAGGGAAGCCCGGGGAGCTGTTTTTT	CASSLGPAGAGKPGELFF
TRBJ2-3	.	.	TRBV29-1	TGCAGCGTTGAAGGCGCTACTATCGTTTCTCCTTCAGATACGCAGTATTTT	CSVEGATIVSPSDTQYF
TRBJ1-5	.	.	TRBV4-2	TGTGCCAGCAGCCAAGAAGGGGGAATCGGCAATCAGCCCCAGCATTTT	CASSQEGGIGNQPQHF
TRBJ2-1	TRBD2	few	TRBV28	TGTGCCAGCAGTTTGGCGGGAGGGAATGAGCAGTTCTTC	CASSLAGGNEQFF
TRBJ1-2	.	few	TRBV6-1	TGTGCCAGCAGTGAAGCGGCAGGTTATGGCTACACCTTC	CASSEAAGYGYTF
TRBJ1-3	TRBD1	.	TRBV10-3	TGTGCCATCAGTGAGCGGGGACAGGGGAAATCTGGAAACACCATATATTTT	CAISERGQGKSGNTIYF
TRBJ2-1	.	.	TRBV6-6	TGTGCCAGCAGTTACAACAGGGTCGGTGAGCAGTTCTTC	CASSYNRVGEQFF
TRBJ1-6	TRBD1	few	TRBV4-3	TGCGCCAGCAGCCAAGCGGACAGGGATTCACCCCTCCACTTT	CASSQADRDSPLHF